A single sample gave rise to the 7 T cell receptor beta chains below, sequenced in a study of neurological immune-mediated disorders. TCRdb re-called the 5' RACE reads through MiXCR, storing one row per CDR3 protein. The sample consists of 70,000 or so distinct CDR3 sequences, around 5.2% of them appearing once. The specimen was PBMCs. The receptor source for this set is a woman aged 25 to 45 with multiple sclerosis.

This clonotype was found many times. The J gene is TRBJ2-5, the V gene TRBV29-1; 10 bases are a match to TRBD1. The CDR3 has 13 amino acids. V was pared by 6 bases and J by 6 bases, with 7 bases of the junction left unmatched. Germline assignment: CDR1 SQVTM and CDR2 ANQGSEA. The DNA of the CDR3 is TGCAGCGTGGAGACAGGGGGCGCGAAGACCCAGTACTTC. This encodes CSVETGGAKTQYF.

A few counts support this clonotype. Relative to the germline gene, one junction end is altered; a read error may explain this. The gene calls are TRBV5-1 and TRBJ1-5; D not certain. The germline CDR1 and CDR2 sequences are SGHRS and YFSETQ. This CDR3 comprises 15 residues. This CDR3 is CASSLAGNSNQPQNF. In nucleotides, the CDR3 is TGCGCCAGCAGCTTGGCAGGCAATAGCAATCAGCCCCAGAATTTT.

This clonotype was picked up many times. The chain links TRBV5-1 to TRBJ1-2; D is possibly TRBD1 (6 bases). Deletions cut 2 bases from V and 6 bases from J, with 20 bases between. CDR3 length equals 16 residues. Germline assignment: CDR1 SGHRS and CDR2 YFSETQ. CDR3 nucleotide sequence: TGCGCCAGCAGCTTAGGGACACCCCAAGGTCCCGATGGCTACACCTTC. As protein: CASSLGTPQGPDGYTF.

In this sample, this clonotype turned up many times. The chain couples TRBV5-1 to TRBJ2-7; no clear D. Trimming pared 0 bases from V and 2 bases from J, leaving 3 bases between. Germline V gene data show CDR1 as SGHRS and CDR2 as YFSETQ. This CDR3 is 12 amino acids long. CDR3: CASSLDTYEQYF. CDR3 bases: TGCGCCAGCAGCTTGGACACCTACGAGCAGTACTTC.

This clonotype was observed at least ten times. This chain joins TRBV15 and TRBJ1-6; perhaps TRBD1 as D (5 bases). Germline lookup yields CDR1 LNHNV and CDR2 YYDKDF (reference sequence). V lost 4 bases and J 7 bases, leaving 11 bases between the germline ends. This CDR3 region has 14 residues. CDR3 protein: CATSNDRGNSPLHF. DNA for the CDR3: TGTGCCACCAGCAATGATCGGGGGAATTCACCCCTCCACTTT.

In its sample, this clonotype was seen many times. This chain uses TRBV6-5 with TRBJ1-5; tentative D call: TRBD1 (5 bases). V lost 0 bases, J lost 7 bases, and 10 bases lay in between. This CDR3 comprises 14 residues. Germline CDR1 reads MNHEY; CDR2 reads SVGAGI. The CDR3 DNA is TGTGCCAGCAGTTACTCGCAGGGTGGCCAGCCCCAGCATTTT. Translating gives CASSYSQGGQPQHF.

This clonotype was seen ten or more times. This chain joins TRBV5-5 and TRBJ1-1; D might be TRBD1 (6 bases). The CDR3 loop spans 12 amino acids. The V gene lost 2 bases and the J gene lost 6 bases, with 8 bases spanning the gap. CDR1 SGHKS and CDR2 YYEKEE come from the germline V gene (reference sequence). The CDR3 loop is CASSFRGAEAFF. CDR3 coding DNA: TGTGCCAGCAGCTTTAGGGGGGCTGAAGCTTTCTTT.